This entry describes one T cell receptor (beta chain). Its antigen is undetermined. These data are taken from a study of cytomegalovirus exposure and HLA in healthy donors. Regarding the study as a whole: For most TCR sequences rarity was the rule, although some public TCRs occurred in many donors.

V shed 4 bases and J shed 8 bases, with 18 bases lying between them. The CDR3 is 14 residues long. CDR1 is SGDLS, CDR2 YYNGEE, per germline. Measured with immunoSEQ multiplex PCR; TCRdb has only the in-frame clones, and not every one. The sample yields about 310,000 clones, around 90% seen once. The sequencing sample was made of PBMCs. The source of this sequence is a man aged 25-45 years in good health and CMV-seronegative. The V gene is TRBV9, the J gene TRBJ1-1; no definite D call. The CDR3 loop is CASSPRSGPGEAFF. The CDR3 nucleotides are TGTGCCAGCAGCCCCCGCTCCGGACCGGGGGAAGCTTTCTTT.